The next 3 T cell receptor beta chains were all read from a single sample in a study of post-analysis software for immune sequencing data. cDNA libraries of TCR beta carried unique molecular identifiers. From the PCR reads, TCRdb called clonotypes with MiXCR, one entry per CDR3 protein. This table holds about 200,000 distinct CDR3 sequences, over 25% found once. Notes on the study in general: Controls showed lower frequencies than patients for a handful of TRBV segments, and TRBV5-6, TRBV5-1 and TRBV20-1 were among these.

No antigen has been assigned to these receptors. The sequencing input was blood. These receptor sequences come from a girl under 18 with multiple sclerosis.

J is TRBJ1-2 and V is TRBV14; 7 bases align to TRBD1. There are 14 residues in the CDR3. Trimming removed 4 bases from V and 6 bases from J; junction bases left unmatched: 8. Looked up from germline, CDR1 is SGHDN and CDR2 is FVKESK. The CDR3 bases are TGTGCCAGCAGCCCGCTCATGACAGGGCATGGCTACACCTTC. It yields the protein CASSPLMTGHGYTF.

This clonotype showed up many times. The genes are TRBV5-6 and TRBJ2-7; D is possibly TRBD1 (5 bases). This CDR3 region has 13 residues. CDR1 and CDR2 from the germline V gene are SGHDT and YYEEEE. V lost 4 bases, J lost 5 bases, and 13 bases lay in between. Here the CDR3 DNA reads TGTGCCAGCAGCGACAGAATAAGGAACGAGCAGTACTTC. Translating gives CASSDRIRNEQYF.

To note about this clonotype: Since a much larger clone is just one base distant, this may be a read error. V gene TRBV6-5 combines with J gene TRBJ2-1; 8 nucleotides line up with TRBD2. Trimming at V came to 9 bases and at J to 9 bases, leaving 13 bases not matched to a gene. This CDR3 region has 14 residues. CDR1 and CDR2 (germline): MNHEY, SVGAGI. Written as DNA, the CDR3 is TGTGCCAGTAAGCTGGGACTAGAGAAGACTGAGCAGTTCTTC. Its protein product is CASKLGLEKTEQFF.